The following is a T cell receptor (beta chain) sequence with its context. In the authors' workflow: Reference gene primer amplification gave nucleated cell count estimates. Repertoires were generated with immunoSEQ multiplex PCR, while TCRdb's copy carries only in-frame clones and drops some. The V and J calls and clone size are taken from that table; D and trimming were inferred from the DNA. This sample carries some 280,000 clones, around 89% of them seen once, and the ten largest clones take roughly an eighth. CDR1 is MNHNS and CDR2 is SASEGT in the germline V gene. This CDR3 has 15 residues. The V and J ends lost 1 base and 5 bases, in that order; junction bases with no gene match: 5. The entry originates in a study of blood T cell repertoires in COVID-19. Study background: Donors in the United States, Italy and Spain gave samples during acute or convalescent COVID-19. PBMCs, B-cell-depleted T cells, or T cells provided the cDNA or gDNA that made up the material.

Sequenced input: peripheral blood. The chain has TRBV6-1 and TRBJ2-5; 9 bases agree with TRBD1. This clonotype was sampled from a woman aged 55 to 70 with acute or convalescent COVID-19. The CDR3 loop is CASSEEDRGQETQYF. In DNA form, the CDR3 reads TGTGCCAGCAGTGAAGAGGACAGGGGACAGGAGACCCAGTACTTC.